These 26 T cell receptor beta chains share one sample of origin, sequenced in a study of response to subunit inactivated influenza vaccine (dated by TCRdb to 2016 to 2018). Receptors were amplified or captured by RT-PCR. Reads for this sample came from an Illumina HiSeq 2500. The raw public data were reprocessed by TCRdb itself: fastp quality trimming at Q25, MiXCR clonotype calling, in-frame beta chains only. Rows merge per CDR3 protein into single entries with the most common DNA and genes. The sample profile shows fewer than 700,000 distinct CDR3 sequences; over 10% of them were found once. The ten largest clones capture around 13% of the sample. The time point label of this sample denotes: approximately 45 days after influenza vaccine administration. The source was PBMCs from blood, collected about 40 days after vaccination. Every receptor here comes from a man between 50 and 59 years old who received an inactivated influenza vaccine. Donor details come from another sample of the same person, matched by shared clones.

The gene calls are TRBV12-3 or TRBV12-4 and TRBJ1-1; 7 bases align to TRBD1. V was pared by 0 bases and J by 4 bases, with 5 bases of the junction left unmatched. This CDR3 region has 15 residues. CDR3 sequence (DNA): TGTGCCAGCAGTTTAGCAGGGGGCGTCGGCACTGAAGCTTTCTTT. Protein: CASSLAGGVGTEAFF.

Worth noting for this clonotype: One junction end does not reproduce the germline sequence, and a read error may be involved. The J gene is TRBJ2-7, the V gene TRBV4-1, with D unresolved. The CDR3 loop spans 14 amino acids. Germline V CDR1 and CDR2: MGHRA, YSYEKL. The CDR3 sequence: CASTQSTRIHEQYF. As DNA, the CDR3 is TGCGCCAGCACCCAATCGACCCGTATCCACGAGCAGTACTTC.

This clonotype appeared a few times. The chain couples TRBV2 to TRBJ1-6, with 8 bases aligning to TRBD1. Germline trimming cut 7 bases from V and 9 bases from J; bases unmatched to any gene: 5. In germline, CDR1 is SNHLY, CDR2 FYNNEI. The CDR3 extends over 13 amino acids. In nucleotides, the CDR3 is TGTGCCAGCAACGGACAGGGCCTTTCACCCCTCCACTTT. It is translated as CASNGQGLSPLHF.

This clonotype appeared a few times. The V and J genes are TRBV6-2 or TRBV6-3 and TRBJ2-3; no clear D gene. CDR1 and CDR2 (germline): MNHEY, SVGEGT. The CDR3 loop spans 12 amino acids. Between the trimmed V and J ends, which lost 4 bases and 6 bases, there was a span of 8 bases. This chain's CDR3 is CASSWVHDTQYF. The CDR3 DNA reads TGTGCCAGCAGTTGGGTCCATGATACGCAGTATTTT.

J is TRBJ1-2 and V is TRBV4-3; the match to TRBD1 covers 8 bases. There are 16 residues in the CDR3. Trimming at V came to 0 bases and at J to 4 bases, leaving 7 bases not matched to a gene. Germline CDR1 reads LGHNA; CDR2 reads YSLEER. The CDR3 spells CASSQDVPDRGYGYTF. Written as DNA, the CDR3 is TGCGCCAGCAGCCAAGATGTCCCCGACAGGGGCTATGGCTACACCTTC.

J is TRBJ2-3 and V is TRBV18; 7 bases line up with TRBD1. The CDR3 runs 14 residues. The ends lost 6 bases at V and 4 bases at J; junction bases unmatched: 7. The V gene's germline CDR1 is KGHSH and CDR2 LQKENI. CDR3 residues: CASSDREFPDTQYF. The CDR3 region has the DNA TGTGCCAGCTCCGACAGGGAGTTCCCAGATACGCAGTATTTT.

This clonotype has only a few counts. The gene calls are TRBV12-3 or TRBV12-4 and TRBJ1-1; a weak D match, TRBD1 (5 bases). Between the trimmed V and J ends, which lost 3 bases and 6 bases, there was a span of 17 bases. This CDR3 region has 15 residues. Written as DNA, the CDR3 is TGTGCCAGCAGTTTCTCGCCTTATGGGGGTGCTGAAGCTTTCTTT. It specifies CASSFSPYGGAEAFF.

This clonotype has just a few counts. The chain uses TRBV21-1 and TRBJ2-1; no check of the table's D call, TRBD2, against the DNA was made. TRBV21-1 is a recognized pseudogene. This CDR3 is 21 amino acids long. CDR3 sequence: CASSPALGQGSSGKPYNEQFF. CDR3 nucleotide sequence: TGTGCCAGCAGCCCAGCTTTGGGACAGGGGAGTAGCGGGAAACCTTACAATGAGCAGTTCTTC.

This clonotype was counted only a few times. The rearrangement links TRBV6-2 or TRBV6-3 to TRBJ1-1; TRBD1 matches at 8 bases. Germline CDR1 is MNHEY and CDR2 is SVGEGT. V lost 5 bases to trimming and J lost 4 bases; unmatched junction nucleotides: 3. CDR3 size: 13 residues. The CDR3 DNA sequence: TGTGCCAGCAGTCCAGGGGGCCTCACTGAAGCTTTCTTT. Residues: CASSPGGLTEAFF.

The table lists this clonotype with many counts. In DNA, the CDR3 is TGTGCCTGGAGGGCCGGTGGCTATGGCTACACCTTC. It translates to CAWRAGGYGYTF. This chain connects TRBV30 to TRBJ1-2; D gene uncertain. The CDR3 is made up of 12 amino acids. Trimming cost V 3 bases and J 4 bases, with 9 bases left between them. CDR1 and CDR2 from the germline V gene are GTSNPN and SVGIG (reference sequence).

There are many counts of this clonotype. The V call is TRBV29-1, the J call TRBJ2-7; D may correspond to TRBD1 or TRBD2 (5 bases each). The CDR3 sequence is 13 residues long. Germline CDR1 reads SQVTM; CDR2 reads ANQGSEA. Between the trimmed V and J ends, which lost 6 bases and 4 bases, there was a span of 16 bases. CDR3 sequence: CSVGEGLTYEQYF. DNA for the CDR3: TGCAGCGTGGGGGAAGGTTTAACTTACGAGCAGTACTTC.

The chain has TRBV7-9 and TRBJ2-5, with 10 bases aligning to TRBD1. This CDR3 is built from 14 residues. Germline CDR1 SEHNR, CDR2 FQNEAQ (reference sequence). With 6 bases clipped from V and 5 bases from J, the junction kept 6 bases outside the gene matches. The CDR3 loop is CASSRTGGTETQYF. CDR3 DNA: TGTGCCAGCAGTCGGACAGGGGGTACGGAGACCCAGTACTTC.

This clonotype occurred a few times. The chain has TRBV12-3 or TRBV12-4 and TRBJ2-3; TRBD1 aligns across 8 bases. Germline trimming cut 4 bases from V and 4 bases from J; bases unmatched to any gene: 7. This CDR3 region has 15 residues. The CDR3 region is CASSWTGKIADTQYF. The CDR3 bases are TGTGCCAGCAGTTGGACAGGGAAGATCGCAGATACGCAGTATTTT.

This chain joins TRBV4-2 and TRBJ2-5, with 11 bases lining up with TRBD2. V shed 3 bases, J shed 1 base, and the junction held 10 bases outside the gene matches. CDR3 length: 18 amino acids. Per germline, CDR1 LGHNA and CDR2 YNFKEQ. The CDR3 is CASSHPLAGGPVQETQYF. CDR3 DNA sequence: TGTGCCAGCAGCCACCCGCTAGCGGGGGGACCAGTCCAAGAGACCCAGTACTTC.

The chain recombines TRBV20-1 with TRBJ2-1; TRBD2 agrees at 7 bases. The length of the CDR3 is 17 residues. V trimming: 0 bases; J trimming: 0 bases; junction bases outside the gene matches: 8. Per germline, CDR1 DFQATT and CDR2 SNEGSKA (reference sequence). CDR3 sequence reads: CSARDLKRGYSYNEQFF. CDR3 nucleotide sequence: TGCAGTGCTAGAGATCTTAAGCGGGGATACTCCTACAATGAGCAGTTCTTC.

Written as DNA, the CDR3 is TGTGCCAGCAGTCCATTCGGGGTGGGCACAGATACGCAGTATTTT. Residues: CASSPFGVGTDTQYF. This chain links TRBV12-3 or TRBV12-4 with TRBJ2-3; a weak D match, TRBD2 (5 bases). The CDR3 is 15 amino acids. Trimming left V 5 bases short and J 1 base short, with 13 bases between.

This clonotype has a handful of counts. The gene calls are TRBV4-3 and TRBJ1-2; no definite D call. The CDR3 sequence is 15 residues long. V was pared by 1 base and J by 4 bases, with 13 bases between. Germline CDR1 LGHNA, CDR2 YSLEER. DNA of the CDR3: TGCGCCAGCAGCCAAGGGTTTGACGCTAGCTATGGCTACACCTTC. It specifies CASSQGFDASYGYTF.

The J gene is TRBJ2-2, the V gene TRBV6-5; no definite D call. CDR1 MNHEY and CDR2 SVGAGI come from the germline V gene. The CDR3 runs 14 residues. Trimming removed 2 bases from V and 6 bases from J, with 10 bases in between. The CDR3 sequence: CASSYTPGAGELFF. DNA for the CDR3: TGTGCCAGCAGTTACACTCCTGGGGCCGGGGAGCTGTTTTTT.

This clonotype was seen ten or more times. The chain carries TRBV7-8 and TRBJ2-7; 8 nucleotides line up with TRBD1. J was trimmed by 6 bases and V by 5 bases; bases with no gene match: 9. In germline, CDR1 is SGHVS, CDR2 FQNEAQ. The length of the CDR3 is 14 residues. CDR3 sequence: CASSERTGWAEQYF. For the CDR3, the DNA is TGTGCCAGCAGCGAAAGGACAGGGTGGGCCGAGCAGTACTTC.

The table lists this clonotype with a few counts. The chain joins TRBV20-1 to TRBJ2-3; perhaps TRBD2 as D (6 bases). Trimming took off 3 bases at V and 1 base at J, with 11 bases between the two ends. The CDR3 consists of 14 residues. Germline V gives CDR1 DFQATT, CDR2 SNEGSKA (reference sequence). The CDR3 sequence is CSARGAGGTDTQYF. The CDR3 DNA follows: TGCAGTGCTAGGGGAGCGGGTGGCACAGATACGCAGTATTTT.

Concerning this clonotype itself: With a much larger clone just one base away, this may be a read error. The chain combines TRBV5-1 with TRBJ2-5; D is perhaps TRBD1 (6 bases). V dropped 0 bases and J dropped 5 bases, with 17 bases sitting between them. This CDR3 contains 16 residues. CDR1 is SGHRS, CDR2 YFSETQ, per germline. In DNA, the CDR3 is TGCGCCAGCAGCTTGGATGGGGGCGGCGGCCATGAGACCCAGTACTTC. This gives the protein CASSLDGGGGHETQYF.

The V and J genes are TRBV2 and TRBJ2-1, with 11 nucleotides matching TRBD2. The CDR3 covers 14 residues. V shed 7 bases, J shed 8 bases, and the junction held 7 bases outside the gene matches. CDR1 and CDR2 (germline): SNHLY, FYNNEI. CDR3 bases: TGTGCCAGCATACTAGCGGGGGCAACTGATGAGCAGTTCTTC. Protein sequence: CASILAGATDEQFF.

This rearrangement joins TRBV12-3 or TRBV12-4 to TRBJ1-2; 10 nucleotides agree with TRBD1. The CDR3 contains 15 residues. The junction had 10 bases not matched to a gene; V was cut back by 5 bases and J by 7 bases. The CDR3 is CASSPDRGQLSGYTF. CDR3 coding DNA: TGTGCCAGCAGTCCCGACAGGGGGCAGTTATCTGGCTACACCTTC.

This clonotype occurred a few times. CDR3 residues: CASSPSQLSYHEQFF. The CDR3 DNA reads as TGTGCCAGCAGTCCCAGTCAGCTCAGTTACCATGAGCAGTTCTTC. The V call is TRBV27, the J call TRBJ2-1, with D hard to call. Per germline, CDR1 MNHEY and CDR2 SMNVEV (reference sequence). Deletions cut 5 bases from V and 8 bases from J, with 19 bases between. The CDR3 covers 15 residues.

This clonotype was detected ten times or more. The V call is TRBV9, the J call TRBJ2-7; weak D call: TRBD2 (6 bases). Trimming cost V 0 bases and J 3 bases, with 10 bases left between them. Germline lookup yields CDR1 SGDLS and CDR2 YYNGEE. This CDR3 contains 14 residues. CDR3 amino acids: CASSVGAGSYEQYF. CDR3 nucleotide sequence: TGTGCCAGCAGCGTAGGGGCGGGAAGCTACGAGCAGTACTTC.

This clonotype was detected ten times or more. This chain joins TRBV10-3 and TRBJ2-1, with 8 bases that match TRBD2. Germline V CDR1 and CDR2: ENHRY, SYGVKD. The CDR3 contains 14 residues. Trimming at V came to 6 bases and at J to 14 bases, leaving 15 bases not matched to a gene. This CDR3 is CAIRDHSSGIGEFF. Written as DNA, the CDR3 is TGTGCCATCAGGGACCATAGTAGCGGGATCGGCGAGTTCTTC.